The rows below give T cell receptor beta chains drawn from one sample of a study of blood T cell repertoires in COVID-19. Profiling relied on immunoSEQ multiplex PCR, and the TCRdb table lists in-frame clones only, not all of them. The sample lists about 440,000 clones; roughly 91% were seen once. Sample: PBMCs or T cells enriched from blood (not recorded which). The receptors stem from a man younger than 35 who had recovered from COVID-19. Both conserved end residues are part of each CDR3. The order of the fields is D gene, clone size, V gene, J gene, CDR3 protein, CDR3 DNA. The D gene is left open where the match is weak. Only some rows state a clone size, as once, few, many or a class for expanded clones.

>NA|once|TRBV4-1|TRBJ1-3
CASSRLGSSGNTIYF
TGCGCCAGCAGCCGCCTGGGGAGCTCTGGAAACACCATATATTTT
>NA|NA|TRBV24-1|TRBJ1-1
CATSLGSHNRVSNTEAFF
TGTGCCACCAGTCTGGGGTCCCACAACAGGGTTTCGAACACTGAAGCTTTCTTT
>TRBD2|NA|TRBV19|TRBJ2-7
CASSIPGGIPSEQYF
TGTGCCAGTAGTATCCCGGGAGGGATCCCCTCCGAGCAGTACTTC
>TRBD2|NA|TRBV11-3|TRBJ2-2
CASSATSGRRLRTGELFF
TGTGCCAGCAGCGCGACTAGCGGGAGACGGTTGAGGACCGGGGAGCTGTTTTTT
>NA|NA|TRBV14|TRBJ2-2
CASSPGGTGELFF
TGTGCCAGCAGCCCAGGGGGGACCGGGGAGCTGTTTTTT
>NA|NA|TRBV7-2|TRBJ1-4
CASSPDTVLATNEKLFF
TGTGCCAGCAGCCCAGACACGGTATTGGCAACTAATGAAAAACTGTTTTTT
>TRBD1|NA|TRBV19|TRBJ1-5
CATLRDREYSNQPQHF
TGTGCCACCTTAAGAGACAGGGAGTATAGCAATCAGCCCCAGCATTTT
>TRBD1|NA|TRBV11-1|TRBJ1-2
CASSLAPGGGFQGYTF
TGTGCCAGCAGCTTAGCTCCAGGGGGCGGCTTTCAAGGCTACACCTTC
>TRBD1|NA|TRBV5-1|TRBJ2-6
CASSPGQAFGANVLTF
TGCGCCAGCAGCCCGGGACAGGCCTTTGGGGCCAACGTCCTGACTTTC
>NA|NA|TRBV2|TRBJ1-2
CASSGSGLDYGYTF
TGTGCCAGCAGTGGGTCAGGGTTGGACTATGGCTACACCTTC
>TRBD1|NA|TRBV6-5|TRBJ1-6
CASSYSGTGRSPLHF
TGTGCCAGCAGTTACTCAGGGACAGGGCGGTCACCCCTCCACTTT
>NA|NA|TRBV20-1|TRBJ2-1
CSAKGNDEQFF
TGCAGTGCTAAGGGGAACGATGAGCAGTTCTTC
>NA|few|TRBV6-5|TRBJ2-7
CASSYVGGYEQYF
TGTGCCAGCAGTTACGTAGGCGGCTACGAGCAGTACTTC
>NA|NA|TRBV28|TRBJ2-2
CASSPERAGGTGELFF
TGTGCCAGCAGCCCCGAGCGGGCAGGGGGCACCGGGGAGCTGTTTTTT
>TRBD2|NA|TRBV10-1|TRBJ2-1
CASSDPGLAGGHEQFF
TGCGCCAGCAGTGACCCGGGACTAGCGGGAGGACATGAGCAGTTCTTC
>NA|NA|TRBV11-2|TRBJ2-1
CASSLDLFRGQFF
TGTGCCAGCAGCTTAGATTTGTTTCGGGGGCAGTTCTTC
>TRBD1|NA|TRBV28|TRBJ1-5
CASRLKQGPKPLQPQHF
TGTGCCAGCAGGCTCAAACAGGGGCCCAAACCCCTCCAGCCCCAGCATTTT
>TRBD1|NA|TRBV27|TRBJ1-1
CASRGTEYEAFF
TGTGCCAGCAGGGGGACAGAGTATGAAGCTTTCTTT
>NA|NA|TRBV20-1|TRBJ2-5
CSASGSGQETQYF
TGCAGTGCTAGTGGTTCGGGACAAGAGACCCAGTACTTC
>TRBD2|NA|TRBV5-1|TRBJ2-1
CASSFRLAGGRNEQFF
TGCGCCAGCAGCTTTAGGCTAGCGGGAGGGAGGAATGAGCAGTTCTTC
>NA|NA|TRBV9|TRBJ1-1
CASSPSRVVQVNTEAFF
TGTGCCAGCAGCCCCTCGAGAGTGGTGCAGGTGAACACTGAAGCTTTCTTT
>NA|NA|TRBV7-2|TRBJ1-6
CASLQQGAVGNSPLHF
TGTGCCAGCCTACAACAAGGGGCGGTGGGGAATTCACCCCTCCACTTT
>TRBD1|NA|TRBV15|TRBJ1-5
CATRLYRGEGGNQPQHF
TGTGCCACGAGACTCTACAGGGGCGAAGGGGGCAATCAGCCCCAGCATTTT
>TRBD2|NA|TRBV29-1|TRBJ2-3
CSVPSGSRDTQYF
TGCAGCGTCCCTAGCGGGAGTAGGGATACGCAGTATTTT
>TRBD1|NA|TRBV28|TRBJ2-7
CASTPGGAFYEQYF
TGTGCCAGCACACCAGGGGGCGCTTTCTACGAGCAGTACTTC
>NA|NA|TRBV29-1|TRBJ2-1
CSVVGGRGADEQFF
TGCAGCGTTGTGGGGGGACGGGGGGCCGATGAGCAGTTCTTC
>TRBD1|NA|TRBV3-1/TRBV3-2|TRBJ2-2
CASSPPGQGLQGELFF
TGTGCCAGCAGCCCCCCGGGACAGGGCCTTCAGGGGGAGCTGTTTTTT
>NA|NA|TRBV27|TRBJ1-6
CASSFQGPNSPLHF
TGTGCCAGCAGTTTTCAGGGTCCTAATTCACCCCTCCACTTT
>NA|NA|TRBV3-1/TRBV3-2|TRBJ1-1
CASSPIWGEVNTEAFF
TGTGCCAGCAGCCCAATCTGGGGGGAGGTGAACACTGAAGCTTTCTTT
>NA|NA|TRBV18|TRBJ2-7
CASSPYAGESYEQYF
TGTGCCAGCTCACCGTACGCAGGGGAGTCCTACGAGCAGTACTTC